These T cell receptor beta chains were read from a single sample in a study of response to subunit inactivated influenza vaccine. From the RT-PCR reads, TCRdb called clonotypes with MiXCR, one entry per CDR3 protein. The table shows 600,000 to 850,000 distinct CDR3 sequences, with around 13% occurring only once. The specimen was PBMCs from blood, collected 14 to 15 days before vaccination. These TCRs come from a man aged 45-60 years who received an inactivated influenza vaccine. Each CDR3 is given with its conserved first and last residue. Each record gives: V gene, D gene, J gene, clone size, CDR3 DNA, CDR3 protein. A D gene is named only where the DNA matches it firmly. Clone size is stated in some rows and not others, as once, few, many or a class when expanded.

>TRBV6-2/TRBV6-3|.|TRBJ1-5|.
TGTGCCAGCAGTCTAGTGGACAGATATCAGCCCCAGCATTTT
CASSLVDRYQPQHF
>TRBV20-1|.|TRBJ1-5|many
TGCAGTGCTAGAGATTTTGTGGTAAGCAATCAGCCCCAGCATTTT
CSARDFVVSNQPQHF
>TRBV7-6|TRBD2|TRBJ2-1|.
TGTGCCAGCAGCTCCACTAGCGGGGTGAAATACAATGAGCAGTTCTTC
CASSSTSGVKYNEQFF
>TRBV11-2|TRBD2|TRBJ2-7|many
TGTGCCAGCTCCCCGGGGGGGGTTTCCTACGAGCAGTACTTC
CASSPGGVSYEQYF
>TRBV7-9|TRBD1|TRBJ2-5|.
TGTGCCAGCAGCTTACCGGGACAGGGTCGCCCCGAGACCCAGTACTTC
CASSLPGQGRPETQYF
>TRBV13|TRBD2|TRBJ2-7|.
TGTGCCAGCAGCTTAGGCCCCCGGTCCCCCGATCTAGCGGCCGTCTCCTACGAGCAGTACTTC
CASSLGPRSPDLAAVSYEQYF
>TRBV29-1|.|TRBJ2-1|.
TGCAGCGTTGAACAGGGGCCCAACAATGAGCAGTTCTTC
CSVEQGPNNEQFF
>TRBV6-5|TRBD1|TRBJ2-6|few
TGTGCCAGCAGTTATTGGCAGGGGGTAACTGGGGCCAACGTCCTGACTTTC
CASSYWQGVTGANVLTF
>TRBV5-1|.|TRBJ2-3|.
TGCGCCAGCAGCTTGGAAAGGCTTGACAAAGATACGCAGTATTTT
CASSLERLDKDTQYF
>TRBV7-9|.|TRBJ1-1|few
TGTGCCAGCAGCTTAAGATCTCACGCTGAAGCTTTCTTT
CASSLRSHAEAFF
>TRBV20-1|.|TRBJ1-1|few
TGCAGTGCTAGAATGCTCCGGGGAGCGAACACTGAAGCTTTCTTT
CSARMLRGANTEAFF
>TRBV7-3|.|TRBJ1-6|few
TGTGCCAGCAGCTTAGGGCAGAGGTCACCCCTCCACTTT
CASSLGQRSPLHF
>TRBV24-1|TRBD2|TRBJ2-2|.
TGTGCCACCAGTGATTTGGGGTCGGCTAGCGGGCTCACCGGGGAGCTGTTTTTT
CATSDLGSASGLTGELFF
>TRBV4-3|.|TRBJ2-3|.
TGCGCCAGCAGCCAAGCAACCAGGGCCACAGATACGCAGTATTTT
CASSQATRATDTQYF
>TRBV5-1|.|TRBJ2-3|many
TGCGCCAGCAGCTTACCCGCGAGACTTACAGGGACAAAGTGGTATTTT
CASSLPARLTGTKWYF
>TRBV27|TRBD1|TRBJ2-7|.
TGTGCCAGCAGTCACCCCAGGCAGGGGGCTGGAGAGCAGTACTTC
CASSHPRQGAGEQYF
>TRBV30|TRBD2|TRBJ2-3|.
TGTGCCTGGAGTTCTAGCGGGAGAGGCACGCAGTATTTT
CAWSSSGRGTQYF
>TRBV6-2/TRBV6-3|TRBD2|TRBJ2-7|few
TGTGCCAGCAAGAGCGGGGGGGGCTCCTACGAGCAGTACTTC
CASKSGGGSYEQYF
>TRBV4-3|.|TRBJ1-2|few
TGCGCCAGCAGCCAAAATACCGCCAGGGACTATGGCTACACCTTC
CASSQNTARDYGYTF
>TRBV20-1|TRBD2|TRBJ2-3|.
TGCTGTGCTAGAGATCTAGGACTAGCGGGAGCCACAGATACGCAGTATTTT
CCARDLGLAGATDTQYF
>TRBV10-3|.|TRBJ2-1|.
TGTGCCATCAGTCAAACGGGGTTAAGGCAGTTCTTC
CAISQTGLRQFF
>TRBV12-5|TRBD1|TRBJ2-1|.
TGTGCTAGTGGTCGCTGGGACAGTCGCTCCAATGAGCAGTTCTTC
CASGRWDSRSNEQFF
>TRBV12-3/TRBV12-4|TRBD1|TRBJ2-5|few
TGCGCCAGCAGGACAGGGGTTGAGACCCAGTACTTC
CASRTGVETQYF
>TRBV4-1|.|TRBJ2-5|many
TGCGCCAGCAGCCGCATGAGCCGAGAGACCCAGTACTTC
CASSRMSRETQYF
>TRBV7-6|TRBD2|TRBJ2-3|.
TGTGCCAGCAGCTTAGCTTTACTAGCGGGGGGGGACGGCACAGATACGCAGTATTTT
CASSLALLAGGDGTDTQYF
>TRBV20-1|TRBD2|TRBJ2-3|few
TGCAGTGCTACGTTGGCGACTAGCGGGGGAGGCACAGATACGCAGTATTTT
CSATLATSGGGTDTQYF
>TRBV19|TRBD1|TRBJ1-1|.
TGTGCCAGTAGAGAAGCAGGGGGCAGGAGCACTGAAGCTTTCTTT
CASREAGGRSTEAFF
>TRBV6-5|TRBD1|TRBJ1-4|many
TGTGCCAGCAGTTCTCCGGGACAGGGGAATGAAAAACTGTTTTTT
CASSSPGQGNEKLFF
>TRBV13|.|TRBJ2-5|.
TGTGCCAGCAGCGCGGGCCCACAGGGCGTCCAAGAGACCCAGTACTTC
CASSAGPQGVQETQYF
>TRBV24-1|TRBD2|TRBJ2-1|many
TGTGCCACCAGTGATTCCGGGACTAGCGGGAGGGCATTCTTC
CATSDSGTSGRAFF
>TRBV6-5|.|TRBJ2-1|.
TGTGCCAGCAGTCGAACAGGGTATGAGCAGTTCTTC
CASSRTGYEQFF
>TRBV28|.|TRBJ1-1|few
TGTGCCAGCAGTTTCCGAAGCGGCTTGGTGAACACTGAAGCTTTCTTT
CASSFRSGLVNTEAFF
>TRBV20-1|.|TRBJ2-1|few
TGCAGTGCTAGGACCTCGGGGATTTACAATGAGCAGTTCTTC
CSARTSGIYNEQFF
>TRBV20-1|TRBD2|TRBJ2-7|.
TGCAGTGCTCCCCAAGGGACTAGCGGGATGTACGAGCAGTACTTC
CSAPQGTSGMYEQYF
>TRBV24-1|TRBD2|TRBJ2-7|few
TGTGCCACCAGTGATTCCGGACTAGCGGCCTACGAGCAGTACTTC
CATSDSGLAAYEQYF
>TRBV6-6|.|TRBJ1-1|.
TGTGCCAGCTTTTATGACCGACTCACTGAAGCTTTCTTT
CASFYDRLTEAFF
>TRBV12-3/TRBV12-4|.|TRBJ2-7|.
TGTGCCAGCAGTTTTTGGGACTACGAGCAGTACTTC
CASSFWDYEQYF